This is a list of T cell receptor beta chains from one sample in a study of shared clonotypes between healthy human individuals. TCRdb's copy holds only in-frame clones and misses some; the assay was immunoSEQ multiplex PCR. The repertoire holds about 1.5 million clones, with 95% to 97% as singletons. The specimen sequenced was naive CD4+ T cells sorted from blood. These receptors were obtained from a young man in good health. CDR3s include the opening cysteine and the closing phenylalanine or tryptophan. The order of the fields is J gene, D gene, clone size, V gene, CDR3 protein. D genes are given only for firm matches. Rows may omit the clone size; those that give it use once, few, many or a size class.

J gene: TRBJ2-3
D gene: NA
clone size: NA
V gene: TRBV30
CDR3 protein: CAWSLQNTDTQYF

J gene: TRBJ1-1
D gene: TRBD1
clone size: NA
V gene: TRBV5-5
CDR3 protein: CASSKGQGGFTEAFF

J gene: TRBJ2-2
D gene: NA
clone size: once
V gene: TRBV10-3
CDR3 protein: CAISESIGPGELFF

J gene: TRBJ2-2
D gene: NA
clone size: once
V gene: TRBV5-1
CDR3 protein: CASSLDGIGELFF

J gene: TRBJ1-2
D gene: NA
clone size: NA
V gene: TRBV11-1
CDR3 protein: CASSYGQGDYGYTF

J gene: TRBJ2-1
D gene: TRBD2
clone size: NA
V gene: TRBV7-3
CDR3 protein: CASSLRGSGRAQGDNEQFF

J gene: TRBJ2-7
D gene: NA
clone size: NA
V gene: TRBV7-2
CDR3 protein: CASSLGSGSKSYEQYF

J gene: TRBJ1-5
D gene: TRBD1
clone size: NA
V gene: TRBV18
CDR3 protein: CASSLDRVNQPQHF

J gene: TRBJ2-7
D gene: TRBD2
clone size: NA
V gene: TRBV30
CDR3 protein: CAWSAAAGAPYEQYF

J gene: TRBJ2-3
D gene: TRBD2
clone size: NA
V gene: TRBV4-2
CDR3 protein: CASSQAASGRRDTQYF

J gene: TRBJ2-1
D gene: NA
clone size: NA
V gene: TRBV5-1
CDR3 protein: CASSFRGAGATYNEQFF

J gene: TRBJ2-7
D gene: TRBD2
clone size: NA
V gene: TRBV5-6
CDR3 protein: CASSSQFQREFPYLEQYF

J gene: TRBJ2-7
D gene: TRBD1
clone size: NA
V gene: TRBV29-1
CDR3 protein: CSVGVRGRPVPYEQYF

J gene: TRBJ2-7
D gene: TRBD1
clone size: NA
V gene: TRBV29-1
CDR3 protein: CSVWSGTGLGEQYF

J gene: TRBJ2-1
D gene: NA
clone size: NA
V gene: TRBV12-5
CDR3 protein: CASGLVLDQSSYNEQFF

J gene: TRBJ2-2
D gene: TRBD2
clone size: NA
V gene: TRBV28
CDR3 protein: CASHSGSAGELFF

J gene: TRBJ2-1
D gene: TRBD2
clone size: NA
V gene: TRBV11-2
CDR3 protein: CASSWGSGSLNEQFF

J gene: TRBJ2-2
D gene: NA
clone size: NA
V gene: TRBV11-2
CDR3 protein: CASRDRTALTGELFF

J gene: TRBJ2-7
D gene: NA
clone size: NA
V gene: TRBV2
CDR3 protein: CASRQDSPQYF

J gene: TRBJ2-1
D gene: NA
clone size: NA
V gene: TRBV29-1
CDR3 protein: CSVVAHHEGPNEQFF

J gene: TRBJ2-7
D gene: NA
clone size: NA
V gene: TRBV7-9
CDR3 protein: CASSLKRRRVYEQYF

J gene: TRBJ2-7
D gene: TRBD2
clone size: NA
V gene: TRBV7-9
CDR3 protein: CASSPTSGRPREQYF

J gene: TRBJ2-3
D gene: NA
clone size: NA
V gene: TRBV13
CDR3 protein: CASSLVLGIGGYTDTQYF

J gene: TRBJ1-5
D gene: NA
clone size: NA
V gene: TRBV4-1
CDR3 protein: CASSFGVSSNQPQHF

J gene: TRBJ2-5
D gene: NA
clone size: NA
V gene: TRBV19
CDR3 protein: CASSIQSRFGETQYF

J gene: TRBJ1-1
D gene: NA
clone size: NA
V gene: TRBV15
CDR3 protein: CATSRGVAEAFF

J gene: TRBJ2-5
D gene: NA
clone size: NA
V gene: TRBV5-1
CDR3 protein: CASSVREGRETQYF

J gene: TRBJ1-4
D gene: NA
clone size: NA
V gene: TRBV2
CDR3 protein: CASSLQITNEKLFF

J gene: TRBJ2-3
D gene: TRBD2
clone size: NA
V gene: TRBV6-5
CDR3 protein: CASSRLADTLTQYF

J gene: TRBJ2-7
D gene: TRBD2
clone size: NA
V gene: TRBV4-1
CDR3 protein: CASSPGLAGVLEQYF

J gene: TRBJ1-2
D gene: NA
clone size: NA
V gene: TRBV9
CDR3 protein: CASSPSPEALYGYTF

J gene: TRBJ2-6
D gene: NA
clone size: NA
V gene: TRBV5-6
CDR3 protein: CASSLTGAGANVLTF

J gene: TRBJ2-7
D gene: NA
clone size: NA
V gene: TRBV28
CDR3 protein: CASSLSVVSSYEQYF

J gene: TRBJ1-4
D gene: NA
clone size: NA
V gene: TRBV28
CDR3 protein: CASSSPGSEKLFF

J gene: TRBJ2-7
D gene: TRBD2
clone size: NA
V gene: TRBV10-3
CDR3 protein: CAISRFTSGVSYEQYF

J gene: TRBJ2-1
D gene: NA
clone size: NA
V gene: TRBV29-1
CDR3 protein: CSVEEEFF

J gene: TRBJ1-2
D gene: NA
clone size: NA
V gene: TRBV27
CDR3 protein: CASSLSRWKANYGYTF

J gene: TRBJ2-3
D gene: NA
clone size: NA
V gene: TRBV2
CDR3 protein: CASSPGSVTQYF

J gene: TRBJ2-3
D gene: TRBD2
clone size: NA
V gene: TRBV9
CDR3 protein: CASSVDPVAGGPLRTDTQYF

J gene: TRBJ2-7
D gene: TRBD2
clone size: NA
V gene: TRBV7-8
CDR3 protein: CASSLGLAGPPSYEQYF

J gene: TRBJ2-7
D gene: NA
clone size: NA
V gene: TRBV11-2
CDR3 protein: CASSQTAVYEQYF

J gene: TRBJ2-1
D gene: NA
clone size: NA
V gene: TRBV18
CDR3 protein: CASSLGTDNEQFF

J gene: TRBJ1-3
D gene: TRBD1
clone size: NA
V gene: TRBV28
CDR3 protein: CASGIWTGRNTIYF

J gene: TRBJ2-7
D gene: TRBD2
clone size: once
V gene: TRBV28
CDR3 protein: CASRGAGPSYEQYF

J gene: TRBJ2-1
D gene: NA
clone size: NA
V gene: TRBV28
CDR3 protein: CASRWEATYNEQFF

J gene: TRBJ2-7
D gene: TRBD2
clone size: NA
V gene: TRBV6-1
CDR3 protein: CASLSGRVSYEQYF

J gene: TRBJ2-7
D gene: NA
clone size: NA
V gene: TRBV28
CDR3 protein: CASSLILGQGLHEQYF

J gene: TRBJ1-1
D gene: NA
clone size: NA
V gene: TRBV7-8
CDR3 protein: CASSTRRLSEAFF

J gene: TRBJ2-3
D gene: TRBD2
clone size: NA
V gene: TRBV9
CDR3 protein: CASSPPLAGGPLIDTQYF

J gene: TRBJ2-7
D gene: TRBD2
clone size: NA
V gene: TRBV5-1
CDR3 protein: CASRLAGDLYEQYF

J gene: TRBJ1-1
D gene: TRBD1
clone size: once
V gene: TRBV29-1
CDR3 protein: CSVTGEGAAFF

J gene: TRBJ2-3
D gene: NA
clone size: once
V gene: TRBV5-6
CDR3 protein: CASSLAQGIRTDTQYF

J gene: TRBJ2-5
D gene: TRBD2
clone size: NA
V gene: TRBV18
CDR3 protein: CASSPQQVGGDQETQYF

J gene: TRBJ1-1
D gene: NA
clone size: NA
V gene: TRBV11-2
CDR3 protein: CASSFALRDTEAFF

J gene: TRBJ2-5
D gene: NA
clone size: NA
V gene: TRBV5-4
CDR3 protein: CASSVDIKETQYF

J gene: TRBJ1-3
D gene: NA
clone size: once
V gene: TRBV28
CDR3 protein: CASSLLTGLHSGNTIYF

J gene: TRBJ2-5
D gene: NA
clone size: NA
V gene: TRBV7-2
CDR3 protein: CASSLRLVRETQYF

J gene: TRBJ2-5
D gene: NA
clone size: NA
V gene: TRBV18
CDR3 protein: CASSLLAAEETQYF